One and the same sample provided the 32 T cell receptor beta chains below, sequenced in a study of OX40 agonist ivuxolimab in advanced cancers. Only in-frame clones appear in the TCRdb table, and some are missing; sequencing was by immunoSEQ multiplex PCR. This sample has tens of thousands of clones, with 90% to 95% found just once. Specimen: CD4+ or CD8+ T cells sorted from blood, collected in a trial of the OX40 agonist ivuxolimab. The source of these receptors is an adult with an advanced solid tumor such as melanoma, head and neck, liver or kidney cancer.

This chain joins TRBV7-9 and TRBJ2-7; D might be TRBD1 (6 bases). V was pared by 5 bases and J by 6 bases, with 11 bases between. This CDR3 has 12 residues. Germline CDR1 reads SEHNR; CDR2 reads FQNEAQ (reference sequence). CDR3 sequence reads: CASSPQGFEQYF. The CDR3 DNA reads as TGTGCCAGCAGCCCACAGGGCTTCGAGCAGTACTTC.

Regarding this clone: Relative to the germline gene, one junction end is altered; a read error may explain this. The DNA for the CDR3 is TGTGCCAGCAGCCAAGATACCCCCGGTAGGGACAGGGCCTTC. Amino acids: CASSQDTPGRDRAF. This rearrangement joins TRBV4-2 to TRBJ2-4; 9 bases align to TRBD1. The CDR3 is made up of 14 amino acids. Looked up from germline, CDR1 is LGHNA and CDR2 is YNFKEQ.

This rearrangement joins TRBV13 to TRBJ1-4; 11 nucleotides line up with TRBD1. The V segment lost 0 bases and the J segment 6 bases; nucleotides outside the gene matches: 12. This CDR3 is 19 amino acids long. Germline V gives CDR1 PRHDT, CDR2 FYEKMQ (reference sequence). The CDR3 nucleotides read TGTGCCAGCAGCTTAGGCCGGGACAGGGGGTTATTGGCCGATGAAAAACTGTTTTTT. Its translation: CASSLGRDRGLLADEKLFF.

The chain combines TRBV5-5 with TRBJ2-7; D gene uncertain. The CDR3 loop spans 13 amino acids. V dropped 4 bases and J dropped 1 base, with 9 bases sitting between them. CDR1 is SGHKS, CDR2 YYEKEE, per germline (reference sequence). In DNA form, the CDR3 reads TGTGCCAGCAGCCTGACCCCTTCCTACGAGCAGTACTTC. Encoded protein: CASSLTPSYEQYF.

The rearrangement links TRBV9 to TRBJ2-1; 9 nucleotides align to TRBD2. The V gene end was trimmed by 1 base and the J gene end by 4 bases; junction bases not matched to a gene: 9. The germline V gene encodes CDR1 SGDLS and CDR2 YYNGEE. The CDR3 loop spans 17 amino acids. Written as DNA, the CDR3 is TGTGCCAGCAGCGTAACGGTAGCGGGAGATAGGTACAATGAGCAGTTCTTC. It is translated as CASSVTVAGDRYNEQFF.

The CDR3 DNA reads as TGTGCCAGCGAGAGCACCGGGGAGCTGTTTTTT. This encodes CASESTGELFF. V is TRBV2 and J is TRBJ2-2; no firm D call. The germline CDR1 and CDR2 sequences are SNHLY and FYNNEI. V was shortened by 8 bases and J by 4 bases, with 5 bases between the two germline ends. The CDR3 contains 11 residues.

The chain links TRBV19 to TRBJ1-2, with D possibly matching TRBD1 (5 bases). Looked up from germline, CDR1 is LNHDA and CDR2 is SQIVND (reference sequence). The CDR3 contains 12 residues. The ends were cut back, 6 bases at V and 3 bases at J, with 8 bases in the middle. CDR3 DNA sequence: TGTGCCAGTAGGCGACAGCACTATGGCTACACCTTC. Its protein is CASRRQHYGYTF. The whole variable domain, remainder taken from reference TRBV19 and TRBJ1-2, is DGGITQSPKYLFRKEGQNVTLSCEQNLNHDAMYWYRQDPGQGLRLIYYSQIVNDFQKGDIAEGYSVSREKKESFPLTVTSAQKNPTAFYLCASRRQHYGYTFGSGTRLTVV.

The CDR3 reads CASSLLGLSSGANVLTF. The CDR3 bases are TGTGCCAGCAGCTTATTGGGACTCTCCTCTGGGGCCAACGTCCTGACTTTC. This chain uses TRBV11-2 with TRBJ2-6; weak D call: TRBD2 (6 bases). Germline V gene sequence: CDR1 SGHAT, CDR2 FQNNGV. The CDR3 spans 17 residues. V lost 2 bases, J lost 0 bases, and 11 bases lay in between.

The chain carries TRBV7-9 and TRBJ1-3; D ambiguous. Germline loops: CDR1 SEHNR, CDR2 FQNEAQ (reference sequence). The CDR3 is made up of 13 amino acids. The V gene lost 1 base and the J gene lost 0 bases, with 1 base spanning the gap. CDR3 sequence: CASSLDSGNTIYF. CDR3 bases: TGTGCCAGCAGCTTAGACTCTGGAAACACCATATATTTT.

The V and J genes are TRBV7-2 and TRBJ2-4, with 8 bases matching TRBD1. The CDR3 length is 17 residues. Trimming cost V 3 bases and J 2 bases; bases outside gene matches: 9. Germline assignment: CDR1 SGHTA and CDR2 FQGNSA. The DNA for the CDR3 is TGTGCCAGCAGCTTTTCGAGGACAGGGAGGACCAAAAACATTCAGTACTTC. Its translation is CASSFSRTGRTKNIQYF.

This chain links TRBV18 with TRBJ2-1; D uncertain. V gave up 3 bases and J gave up 12 bases, with 18 bases separating them. Germline CDR1 KGHSH, CDR2 LQKENI. This CDR3 comprises 14 residues. CDR3 residues: CASSPPSEQKGQFF. DNA for the CDR3: TGTGCCAGCTCACCCCCCTCAGAGCAAAAAGGGCAGTTCTTC.

A few counts support this clone. The genes are TRBV5-1 and TRBJ1-1; perhaps TRBD1 as D (6 bases). The CDR3 sequence is 16 residues long. V shed 0 bases and J shed 4 bases, with 16 bases lying between them. The germline gives CDR1 SGHRS, CDR2 YFSETQ. In DNA form, the CDR3 reads TGCGCCAGCAGCTTGGAGGGGGGAGGAGGCTTCACTGAAGCTTTCTTT. This translates into CASSLEGGGGFTEAFF.

The chain recombines TRBV7-2 with TRBJ2-1; D remains ambiguous. From germline, CDR1 is SGHTA and CDR2 FQGNSA. V was trimmed by 6 bases and J by 0 bases, leaving 6 bases between them. This CDR3 spans 13 amino acids. The CDR3 DNA follows: TGTGCCAGCAGTAGGAACTCCTACAATGAGCAGTTCTTC. Amino acids: CASSRNSYNEQFF.

The chain joins TRBV28 to TRBJ2-1; 7 bases line up with TRBD1. Germline CDR1 reads MDHEN; CDR2 reads SYDVKM. The CDR3 has 12 amino acids. V was clipped by 2 bases and J by 8 bases; unmatched bases: 0. The CDR3 DNA is TGTGCCAGCAGTTTAAGGGGGCATGAGCAGTTCTTC. Translation: CASSLRGHEQFF.

The chain recombines TRBV5-4 with TRBJ2-3; 12 nucleotides agree with TRBD2. Germline V gives CDR1 SGHNT, CDR2 YYREEE (reference sequence). The length of the CDR3 is 19 residues. J gave up 4 bases and V 5 bases, and 17 bases lay outside the gene matches. CDR3 DNA: TGTGCCAGCAGTCAGGTCCGTTTAGGACTAGCGGGAATCGCAGATACGCAGTATTTT. It translates to CASSQVRLGLAGIADTQYF.

V usage is TRBV20-1 and J usage is TRBJ1-1; D might be TRBD1 (6 bases). The V gene lost 6 bases and the J gene lost 7 bases, with 12 bases spanning the gap. The CDR3 contains 11 residues. CDR1 is DFQATT and CDR2 is SNEGSKA in the germline V gene (reference sequence). The CDR3: CSAAKQGEAFF. CDR3 DNA: TGCAGTGCCGCCAAACAGGGTGAAGCTTTCTTT.

V gene TRBV19 combines with J gene TRBJ2-7; D unclear. The V and J ends lost 0 bases and 3 bases respectively, with 6 bases between them. The CDR3 spans 13 residues. The germline CDR1 and CDR2 sequences are LNHDA and SQIVND (reference sequence). CDR3 sequence (DNA): TGTGCCAGTAGTATAGAAAGTTTCTACGAGCAGTACTTC. Translated, it gives CASSIESFYEQYF.

The V call is TRBV11-3, the J call TRBJ2-2; a possible D gene is TRBD2 (5 bases). From germline, CDR1 is SGHNT and CDR2 YENEEA. The CDR3 consists of 16 residues. Between the trimmed V and J ends, which lost 1 base and 4 bases, there was a span of 13 bases. CDR3 residues: CASSLGGSGSTGELFF. In nucleotides, the CDR3 is TGTGCCAGCAGCTTAGGGGGATCGGGGTCCACCGGGGAGCTGTTTTTT. The entire variable domain, with the rest obtained from reference TRBV11-3 and TRBJ2-2, is as follows: EAGVVQSPRYKIIEKKQPVAFWCNPISGHNTLYWYLQNLGQGPELLIRYENEEAVDDSQLPKDRFSAERLKGVDSTLKIQPAELGDSAVYLCASSLGGSGSTGELFFGEGSRLTVL.

In DNA, the CDR3 is TGCGCCAGCAGAACCGGACCGTCGAACACTGAAGCTTTCTTT. The encoded protein is CASRTGPSNTEAFF. The V call is TRBV5-1, the J call TRBJ1-1; no reliable D call. There are 14 residues in the CDR3. V lost 5 bases and J 1 base, leaving 12 bases between the germline ends. The germline CDR1 and CDR2 sequences are SGHRS and YFSETQ.

The chain combines TRBV27 with TRBJ2-7; TRBD1 matches at 9 bases. This CDR3 has 15 amino acids. Unmatched junction bases numbered 12, after V lost 6 bases and J lost 6 bases. Germline CDR1 is MNHEY and CDR2 is SMNVEV (reference sequence). CDR3 DNA: TGTGCCAGCAGCCGACAGGGGGACGCCCTACGCGAGCAGTACTTC. Its translation: CASSRQGDALREQYF.

This clone was seen only once. Additional DNA sequences in this sample encode the identical CDR3. The chain combines TRBV5-1 with TRBJ1-3; weak D call: TRBD1 (6 bases). There are 14 residues in the CDR3. The V end was cut by 1 base, the J end by 4 bases, with 9 bases between. Germline CDR1 and CDR2: SGHRS and YFSETQ. CDR3 loop: CASSLTGTGNTIYF. CDR3 nucleotide sequence: TGCGCCAGCAGCTTGACAGGGACAGGAAACACCATATATTTT. The full variable domain, completed using reference TRBV5-1 and TRBJ1-3, is KAGVTQTPRYLIKTRGQQVTLSCSPISGHRSVSWYQQTPGQGLQFLFEYFSETQRNKGNFPGRFSGRQFSNSRSEMNVSTLELGDSALYLCASSLTGTGNTIYFGEGSWLTVV.

As for this clone: This CDR3 is also generated by other DNA sequences in the sample. The chain recombines TRBV6-6 with TRBJ1-1; unclear D gene. The CDR3 spans 13 residues. The ends were cut back, 0 bases at V and 1 base at J, with 3 bases in the middle. CDR1 and CDR2 from the germline V gene are MNHNY and SVGAGI (reference sequence). The CDR3 sequence is CASSYSQNTEAFF. The CDR3 DNA is TGTGCCAGCAGTTACTCACAGAACACTGAAGCTTTCTTT.

The chain has TRBV2 and TRBJ2-3; D not certain. Between the trimmed V and J ends, which lost 8 bases and 0 bases, there was a span of 12 bases. The CDR3 covers 14 residues. CDR1 is SNHLY, CDR2 FYNNEI, per germline. CDR3 sequence (DNA): TGTGCCAGCCGTTCCGGGTCTAGCACAGATACGCAGTATTTT. Amino acid sequence: CASRSGSSTDTQYF.

The sample holds one count of this clone. This chain connects TRBV18 to TRBJ1-3, with 10 bases fitting TRBD1. Germline lookup yields CDR1 KGHSH and CDR2 LQKENI. The trim removed 0 bases at V and 2 bases at J, leaving 1 base unmatched. This CDR3 region has 16 residues. The CDR3 region has the DNA TGTGCCAGCTCACCACCAGGGACAGGGGCTGGAAACACCATATATTTT. As protein: CASSPPGTGAGNTIYF.

The J gene is TRBJ1-1, the V gene TRBV18; 7 bases line up with TRBD1. Looked up from germline, CDR1 is KGHSH and CDR2 is LQKENI. This CDR3 is built from 14 residues. Unmatched junction bases numbered 5, after V lost 6 bases and J lost 1 base. The CDR3 is CASSLGQANTEAFF. The CDR3 DNA follows: TGTGCCAGCTCCCTTGGACAGGCGAACACTGAAGCTTTCTTT. Full variable domain (outside the CDR3, taken from reference TRBV18 and TRBJ1-1): NAGVMQNPRHLVRRRGQEARLRCSPMKGHSHVYWYRQLPEEGLKFMVYLQKENIIDESGMPKERFSAEFPKEGPSILRIQQVVRGDSAAYFCASSLGQANTEAFFGQGTRLTVV.

This chain joins TRBV28 and TRBJ1-1, with D possibly matching TRBD1 (5 bases). V was trimmed by 7 bases and J by 3 bases, leaving 12 bases between them. Germline V gives CDR1 MDHEN, CDR2 SYDVKM. This CDR3 contains 13 residues. CDR3 amino acids: CASIRETYTEAFF. CDR3 nucleotide sequence: TGTGCCAGCATCAGGGAGACATACACTGAAGCTTTCTTT. Complete variable domain (other parts from reference TRBV28 and TRBJ1-1): DVKVTQSSRYLVKRTGEKVFLECVQDMDHENMFWYRQDPGLGLRLIYFSYDVKMKEKGDIPEGYSVSREKKERFSLILESASTNQTSMYLCASIRETYTEAFFGQGTRLTVV.

The chain employs TRBV9 and TRBJ2-7; a weak D match, TRBD2 (5 bases). Trimming pared 0 bases from V and 7 bases from J, leaving 11 bases between. In germline, CDR1 is SGDLS, CDR2 YYNGEE. This CDR3 contains 13 residues. DNA of the CDR3: TGTGCCAGCAGCGTAGAGGCCTCGGGGGAGCAGTACTTC. Translated: CASSVEASGEQYF.

The rearrangement uses TRBV28 and TRBJ1-5; 10 nucleotides line up with TRBD1. Germline assignment: CDR1 MDHEN and CDR2 SYDVKM. The junction had 6 bases not matched to a gene; V was cut back by 5 bases and J by 5 bases. The length of the CDR3 is 15 residues. The CDR3 nucleotides are TGTGCCAGCAGTCTGACAGGGGGCGGCCATCAGCCCCAGCATTTT. The encoded protein is CASSLTGGGHQPQHF.

The chain is built from TRBV19 and TRBJ2-3, with TRBD2 identical over 7 bases. This CDR3 has 17 residues. V lost 0 bases and J lost 3; bases outside the gene matches: 9. Per germline, CDR1 LNHDA and CDR2 SQIVND (reference sequence). The CDR3 is CASSIDRLAGTTDTQYF. The DNA for the CDR3 is TGTGCCAGTAGTATAGATCGTTTAGCGGGTACAACAGATACGCAGTATTTT.

The chain combines TRBV7-2 with TRBJ2-3, with 13 positions matching TRBD2. The CDR3 has 16 residues. J was trimmed by 1 base and V by 2 bases; bases with no gene match: 0. Germline V gives CDR1 SGHTA, CDR2 FQGNSA. The CDR3 spells CASSLTSGGGTDTQYF. The CDR3 DNA is TGTGCCAGCAGCTTAACTAGCGGGGGGGGCACAGATACGCAGTATTTT.

The chain combines TRBV11-1 with TRBJ2-5; 10 nucleotides align to TRBD1. After removal of 5 bases from V and 5 bases from J, the junction contained 5 bases not matched to a gene. CDR1 and CDR2 (germline): SGHAT, FQDESV (reference sequence). This CDR3 contains 14 residues. The CDR3 spells CASSLTGGLETQYF. In nucleotides, the CDR3 is TGTGCCAGCAGCCTGACAGGGGGCCTGGAGACCCAGTACTTC.

CDR3 coding DNA: TGTGCCAGCAAAAAGGGAAACTATGGCTACACCTTC. Amino acid sequence: CASKKGNYGYTF. The rearrangement joins TRBV28 to TRBJ1-2; D is ambiguous. Between the trimmed V and J ends, which lost 7 bases and 2 bases, there was a span of 8 bases. Per the germline V gene, CDR1 is MDHEN and CDR2 is SYDVKM. This CDR3 is 12 amino acids long.